This T cell receptor beta chain stems from a study of cytomegalovirus exposure and HLA in healthy donors. Study results and limitations: CMV serostatus was the sole immune exposure information available.

Primers: 60 Vbeta forward and 13 Jbeta reverse. The assay was immunoSEQ multiplex PCR, and TCRdb's table has in-frame clones only and misses some. The repertoire consists of roughly 190,000 clones, with 62% occurring once and the leading ten covering just under 3%. This clone was seen a few times. Its target is unknown. Trimming at V came to 3 bases and at J to 4 bases, leaving 2 bases not matched to a gene. Germline V gene data show CDR1 as SGHVS and CDR2 as FQNEAQ. CDR3 length: 14 residues. The sequenced sample was PBMCs. The rearrangement links TRBV7-8 to TRBJ2-4; 8 positions match TRBD1. The receptor was derived from a man aged 35-49 years in good health and CMV-seronegative. The CDR3, as DNA: TGTGCCAGCAGCTTGGGGACAGGAAAAAACATTCAGTACTTC. Its translation: CASSLGTGKNIQYF.